This entry lists 5 T cell receptor beta chains sequenced from one sample in a study of cytomegalovirus exposure and HLA in healthy donors. 13 Jbeta primers and 60 Vbeta primers were used for the PCR. Only in-frame clones appear in the TCRdb table, and some are missing; sequencing was by immunoSEQ multiplex PCR. The table counts 96,000 or so clones; more than 5.5% lies in the top ten. The sample was PBMCs. The source is a girl aged 10-17 years in good health and CMV-seropositive.

This chain connects TRBV19 to TRBJ1-2; TRBD1 matches 9 bases. Per germline, CDR1 LNHDA and CDR2 SQIVND (reference sequence). The CDR3 sequence is 16 residues long. V lost 10 bases to trimming and J lost 3 bases; unmatched junction nucleotides: 15. The CDR3 nucleotides read TGTGCCACCGCGGGGAGGGGACAGGGACGGGACTATGGCTACACCTTC. Translation: CATAGRGQGRDYGYTF.

The chain joins TRBV19 to TRBJ1-5; 7 positions agree with TRBD1. V was pared by 11 bases and J by 4 bases, with 11 bases of the junction left unmatched. Per germline, CDR1 LNHDA and CDR2 SQIVND (reference sequence). CDR3 length equals 14 residues. The CDR3 loop reads CADPGTVTNQPQHF. The CDR3 region has the DNA TGTGCCGATCCGGGGACAGTAACGAATCAGCCCCAGCATTTT.

The chain combines TRBV19 with TRBJ1-3; 7 nucleotides line up with TRBD1. Germline V gene data show CDR1 as LNHDA and CDR2 as SQIVND (reference sequence). The CDR3 extends over 16 amino acids. J lost 0 bases, V lost 3 bases, and 5 bases had no gene match. DNA for the CDR3: TGTGCCAGTAGTATTGAGTGGACAGGCTCTGGAAACACCATATATTTT. This codes for CASSIEWTGSGNTIYF.

This chain connects TRBV5-6 to TRBJ2-5; D uncertain. V shed 2 bases and J shed 0 bases, with 2 bases lying between them. The germline gives CDR1 SGHDT, CDR2 YYEEEE. This CDR3 spans 12 amino acids. In nucleotides, the CDR3 is TGTGCCAGCAGCTTCAACCAAGAGACCCAGTACTTC. Residues: CASSFNQETQYF. The full variable domain, rest sourced from reference TRBV5-6 and TRBJ2-5, is DAGVTQSPTHLIKTRGQQVTLRCSPKSGHDTVSWYQQALGQGPQFIFQYYEEEERQRGNFPDRFSGHQFPNYSSELNVNALLLGDSALYLCASSFNQETQYFGPGTRLLVL.

The chain is built from TRBV6-1 and TRBJ1-2; weak D call: TRBD1 (5 bases). Deletions cut 7 bases from V and 5 bases from J, with 14 bases between. This CDR3 has 13 amino acids. Germline-derived CDR1 and CDR2 are MNHNS and SASEGT. DNA of the CDR3: TGTGCCAGCATCCGGGGGGACCCATATGGCTACACCTTC. This codes for CASIRGDPYGYTF.